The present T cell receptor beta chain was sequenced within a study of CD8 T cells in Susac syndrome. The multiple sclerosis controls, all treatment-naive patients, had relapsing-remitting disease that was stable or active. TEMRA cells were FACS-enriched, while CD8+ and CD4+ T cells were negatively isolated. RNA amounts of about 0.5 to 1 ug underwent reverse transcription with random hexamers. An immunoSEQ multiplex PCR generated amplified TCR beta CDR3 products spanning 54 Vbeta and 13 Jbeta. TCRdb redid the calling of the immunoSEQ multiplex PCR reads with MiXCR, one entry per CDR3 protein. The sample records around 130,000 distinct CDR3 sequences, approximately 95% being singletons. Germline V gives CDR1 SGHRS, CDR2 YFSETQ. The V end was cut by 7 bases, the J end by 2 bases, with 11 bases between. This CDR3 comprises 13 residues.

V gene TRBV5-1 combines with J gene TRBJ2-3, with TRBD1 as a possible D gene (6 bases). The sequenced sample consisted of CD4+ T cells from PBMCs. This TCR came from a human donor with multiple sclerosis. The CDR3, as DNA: TGCGCCAGCGGCCGGACAGTCACAGATACGCAGTATTTT. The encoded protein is CASGRTVTDTQYF.